The 19 T cell receptor beta chains below come from one sample, sequenced in a study of beta chain features in type 1 diabetes. The sequenced template was cDNA made from the entire isolated RNA. Libraries were prepared by immunoSEQ multiplex PCR; TCRdb keeps only in-frame clonotypes and omits some of them. This table has roughly 450,000 clones, over 10% appearing once. Sequencing used naive CD4+ T cells from blood. The receptors stem from a woman aged 18-35 years in good health.

The rearrangement uses TRBV2 and TRBJ2-7; no clear D. This CDR3 has 15 amino acids. CDR1 and CDR2 from the germline V gene are SNHLY and FYNNEI. Trimming took 4 bases from V and 7 from J, leaving 20 bases between them. The DNA of the CDR3 is TGTGCCAGCAGTGGACACGTAGTCTCCCTAGTGGAGCAGTACTTC. This encodes CASSGHVVSLVEQYF. The whole variable domain, filled in from reference TRBV2 and TRBJ2-7, reads EPEVTQTPSHQVTQMGQEVILRCVPISNHLYFYWYRQILGQKVEFLVSFYNNEISEKSEIFDDQFSVERPDGSNFTLKIRSTKLEDSAMYFCASSGHVVSLVEQYFGPGTRLTVT.

The J gene is TRBJ1-4, the V gene TRBV7-8; D is perhaps TRBD1 (5 bases). V was trimmed by 3 bases and J by 6 bases, leaving 11 bases between them. Germline values: CDR1 SGHVS, CDR2 FQNEAQ. The CDR3 sequence is 14 residues long. The CDR3 DNA sequence: TGTGCCAGCAGCTTGATTGGGGGATATGAAAAACTGTTTTTT. This translates into CASSLIGGYEKLFF.

This clone was observed a few times. The V gene is TRBV10-3, the J gene TRBJ2-5; D is possibly TRBD1 (5 bases). This CDR3 has 13 residues. V lost 4 bases to trimming and J lost 1 base, with 7 bases between them. Looked up from germline, CDR1 is ENHRY and CDR2 is SYGVKD. Written as DNA, the CDR3 is TGTGCCATCAGTGGCAGGGCCCAAGAGACCCAGTACTTC. It codes for CAISGRAQETQYF.

This chain uses TRBV7-9 with TRBJ2-1; possible D gene TRBD1, 6 bases. Germline assignment: CDR1 SEHNR and CDR2 FQNEAQ (reference sequence). V was pared by 4 bases and J by 10 bases, with 11 bases between. This CDR3 is built from 12 residues. In nucleotides, the CDR3 is TGTGCCAGCAGCTCTCAGGGGTACGAGCAGTTCTTC. Its protein is CASSSQGYEQFF.

This clone was found a few times. Other DNA sequences within the sample encode an identical CDR3. The chain joins TRBV7-9 to TRBJ2-3; a possible D gene is TRBD2 (6 bases). The V and J ends lost 4 bases and 4 bases respectively, with 9 bases between them. CDR1 is SEHNR and CDR2 is FQNEAQ in the germline V gene (reference sequence). The CDR3 loop spans 13 amino acids. The CDR3 nucleotides read TGTGCCAGCAGCTCCTCGGGGGCAGATACGCAGTATTTT. The encoded protein is CASSSSGADTQYF.

This clone was recorded a few times. Additional DNA sequences in this sample encode the identical CDR3. The chain combines TRBV29-1 with TRBJ1-5; TRBD1 might be the D (5 bases). Germline values: CDR1 SQVTM, CDR2 ANQGSEA. The CDR3 is 13 residues long. V was cut by 6 bases and J by 1 base, with 10 bases left in between. CDR3: CSVARDSNQPQHF. The CDR3 bases are TGCAGCGTCGCCCGGGACAGCAATCAGCCCCAGCATTTT.

This chain links TRBV10-3 with TRBJ2-3, with D unclear. The V gene lost 3 bases and the J gene lost 2 bases, with 6 bases spanning the gap. Germline assignment: CDR1 ENHRY and CDR2 SYGVKD. CDR3 length: 13 amino acids. In nucleotides, the CDR3 is TGTGCCATCAGTGATAGGCCCACAGATACGCAGTATTTT. Its protein is CAISDRPTDTQYF.

This clone was observed a few times. The V gene is TRBV15, the J gene TRBJ2-5; D possibly corresponds to TRBD1 (5 bases). Trimming took off 0 bases at V and 5 bases at J, with 22 bases between the two ends. Germline V lookup: CDR1 LNHNV, CDR2 YYDKDF (reference sequence). The CDR3 contains 18 residues. CDR3 amino acids: CATSRDKIRSAGKETQYF. DNA of the CDR3: TGTGCCACCAGCAGAGACAAGATTCGATCGGCAGGGAAGGAGACCCAGTACTTC.

The chain combines TRBV20-1 with TRBJ2-3; D not resolved. CDR1 and CDR2 from the germline V gene are DFQATT and SNEGSKA (reference sequence). The CDR3 contains 11 residues. Trimming pared 8 bases from V and 6 bases from J, leaving 12 bases between. CDR3 sequence reads: CSRLVWDTQYF. CDR3 bases: TGCAGTCGGTTAGTCTGGGATACGCAGTATTTT.

V is TRBV9 and J is TRBJ1-2; 10 bases map to TRBD1. The CDR3 is made up of 14 amino acids. Germline trimming cut 4 bases from V and 1 base from J; bases unmatched to any gene: 1. Germline assignment: CDR1 SGDLS and CDR2 YYNGEE. The CDR3 region is CASSWDRGNYGYTF. DNA for the CDR3: TGTGCCAGCAGCTGGGACAGGGGTAACTATGGCTACACCTTC.

A few counts support this clone. V is TRBV30 and J is TRBJ2-1; TRBD1 matches at 9 bases. Germline V gene sequence: CDR1 GTSNPN, CDR2 SVGIG (reference sequence). CDR3 size: 15 residues. V dropped 3 bases and J dropped 2; count of bases not matched to a gene: 5. This CDR3 reads CAWRRGQGPYNEQFF. DNA of the CDR3: TGTGCCTGGAGACGGGGACAGGGTCCCTACAATGAGCAGTTCTTC.

This clone was picked up a small number of times. The chain's CDR3 is CASSPDIRSGNTIYF. DNA for the CDR3: TGTGCCAGCAGCCCGGACATACGGTCCGGAAACACCATATATTTT. The chain is built from TRBV7-6 and TRBJ1-3; perhaps TRBD1 as D (5 bases). Germline CDR1 reads SGHVS; CDR2 reads FNYEAQ. V shed 5 bases and J shed 4 bases, with 15 bases lying between them. This CDR3 is 15 amino acids long. Combining the CDR3 with reference TRBV7-6 and TRBJ1-3 gives the whole variable domain GAGVSQSPRYKVTKRGQDVALRCDPISGHVSLYWYRQALGQGPEFLTYFNYEAQQDKSGLPNDRFSAERPEGSISTLTIQRTEQRDSAMYRCASSPDIRSGNTIYFGEGSWLTVV.

The chain combines TRBV14 with TRBJ2-1; 8 bases are a match to TRBD2. CDR3 length: 16 residues. Trimming removed 0 bases from V and 4 bases from J; junction bases left unmatched: 5. Germline lookup yields CDR1 SGHDN and CDR2 FVKESK. The CDR3 reads CASSQDSGAYYNEQFF. The CDR3 nucleotides are TGTGCCAGCAGCCAAGATAGCGGGGCATATTACAATGAGCAGTTCTTC.

This clone was detected only a few times. The chain uses TRBV28 and TRBJ2-1; D uncertain. Trimming stripped 5 bases from V and 6 bases from J, with 8 bases between. The CDR3 extends over 12 amino acids. Per the germline V gene, CDR1 is MDHEN and CDR2 is SYDVKM. The CDR3 spells CASSRTSNEQFF. In nucleotides, the CDR3 is TGTGCCAGCAGTCGGACCAGCAATGAGCAGTTCTTC.

The CDR3: CAWTGWAGELFF. The CDR3 coding sequence is TGTGCCTGGACAGGGTGGGCCGGGGAGCTGTTTTTT. The gene calls are TRBV30 and TRBJ2-2, with D perhaps matching TRBD1 (5 bases). V gave up 4 bases and J gave up 6 bases, with 9 bases separating them. The CDR3 length is 12 residues. Per the germline V gene, CDR1 is GTSNPN and CDR2 is SVGIG (reference sequence).

The chain employs TRBV11-3 and TRBJ2-1; TRBD1 aligns across 7 bases. Germline lookup yields CDR1 SGHNT and CDR2 YENEEA. The length of the CDR3 is 14 residues. V lost 5 bases, J lost 6 bases, and 7 bases stayed unmatched. Here the CDR3 DNA reads TGTGCCAGCAGCCCACGGGACAGCATCAATGAGCAGTTCTTC. Encoded protein: CASSPRDSINEQFF.

This chain uses TRBV29-1 with TRBJ1-1, with D perhaps TRBD1 (6 bases). Trimming pared 4 bases from V and 0 bases from J, leaving 15 bases between. Germline-derived CDR1 and CDR2 are SQVTM and ANQGSEA. The CDR3 spans 15 residues. The CDR3 sequence is CSVAPRGYLNTEAFF. For the CDR3, the DNA is TGCAGCGTTGCACCCAGGGGCTACTTGAACACTGAAGCTTTCTTT.

This chain joins TRBV20-1 and TRBJ1-4; no reliable D call. Looked up from germline, CDR1 is DFQATT and CDR2 is SNEGSKA (reference sequence). V was shortened by 3 bases and J by 8 bases, with 7 bases between the two germline ends. The CDR3 consists of 11 residues. The CDR3 reads CSASLTEKLFF. CDR3 DNA sequence: TGCAGTGCTAGTTTGACCGAAAAACTGTTTTTT.

This chain joins TRBV2 and TRBJ2-1; 8 positions match TRBD1. The length of the CDR3 is 15 residues. V shed 4 bases and J 7 bases; nucleotides not matched to a gene: 9. Looked up from germline, CDR1 is SNHLY and CDR2 is FYNNEI. The DNA for the CDR3 is TGTGCCAGCAGTGGTAACAGGGGGGACTTGAATGAGCAGTTCTTC. Translated: CASSGNRGDLNEQFF.